The entry below describes one TCR beta chain. Its specificity is not known. The CDR3 length is 11 residues. Trimming stripped 3 bases from V and 8 bases from J, with 5 bases between. Germline-derived CDR1 and CDR2 are SEHNR and FQNEAQ (reference sequence). These data belong to a study of blood T cells in healthy people across ages. Study information: About one barcoded beta molecule was captured per two T cells (by template switching). Whole-study results and caveats: Estimated diversity, derived from one million T cells, was regarded as an underestimate.

Caucasian individuals from Russia who were healthy and aged 6 to 90 acted as donors. Through a sample-barcoded 5' primer and a J-beta primer mix, a second PCR was run for roughly 6 to 12 cycles. In TCRdb, the 5' RACE reads were re-called with MiXCR into one record per CDR3 protein. The sample lists 600,000 to 800,000 distinct CDR3 sequences; around 52% were seen once. Source material: blood. V gene TRBV7-9 combines with J gene TRBJ2-1, with unresolved D. The TCR was taken from a woman of 80 years or more in good health. Here the CDR3 DNA reads TGTGCCAGCAGCTTTCCCGATGAGCAGTTCTTC. This sequence encodes CASSFPDEQFF.